The 27 T cell receptor beta chains below were found in one sample sequenced in a study of OX40 agonist ivuxolimab in advanced cancers. Sequencing was performed with immunoSEQ multiplex PCR; in TCRdb, only in-frame clones are kept and a portion is missing. The table lists 70,000 to 85,000 clones, approximately 86% of them singletons. The sample here was CD4+ or CD8+ T cells sorted from blood, taken in a trial of the OX40 agonist ivuxolimab. The receptor set was obtained from an adult with an advanced solid tumor such as melanoma, head and neck, liver or kidney cancer.

In this sample, this clone turned up once. The genes are TRBV2 and TRBJ2-1; 11 nucleotides line up with TRBD2. The V gene's germline CDR1 is SNHLY and CDR2 FYNNEI. V lost 6 bases, J lost 7 bases, and 5 bases stayed unmatched. The CDR3 has 14 residues. The CDR3 DNA reads TGTGCCAGCAGCCTTAGACTAGCGGGGAATGAGCAGTTCTTC. Amino acid sequence: CASSLRLAGNEQFF.

The V gene is TRBV7-3, the J gene TRBJ1-1; no clear D. Trimming shortened V by 5 bases and J by 3 bases, and 10 bases separated the two germline ends. Germline-derived CDR1 and CDR2 are SGHTA and FQGTGA. CDR3 size: 13 residues. The CDR3 reads CASSPTAYTEAFF. The CDR3 coding sequence is TGTGCCAGCAGCCCGACTGCCTACACTGAAGCTTTCTTT.

For this clone: Mismatch with germline at one junction end may stem from a read error. The chain has TRBV7-9 and TRBJ2-7; D gene uncertain. CDR1 SEHNR and CDR2 FQNEAQ come from the germline V gene (reference sequence). The CDR3 spans 12 residues. CDR3 bases: TGTGCCAGCAGCGTCCTACAGCGAAGTCTGTTCTTC. The encoded protein is CASSVLQRSLFF.

Points on this clone: Germline and junction disagree at one end, which may indicate a read error. The chain combines TRBV7-7 with TRBJ2-2; the D gene is possibly TRBD2 (5 bases). Germline CDR1 SSHAT, CDR2 FNYEAQ (reference sequence). This CDR3 has 16 amino acids. The CDR3 sequence is CASSFTPGLNTGELFF. The CDR3 nucleotides read TGTGCTAGCAGCTTCACTCCGGGATTAAACACCGGGGAGCTGTTTTTT.

The genes are TRBV5-8 and TRBJ1-1; 7 bases map to TRBD1. V was pared by 5 bases and J by 8 bases, with 9 bases of the junction left unmatched. In germline, CDR1 is SGHTS, CDR2 YDEGEE. This CDR3 spans 13 amino acids. The CDR3 region has the DNA TGTGCCAGCAGACCCGGACAGGCGAGGGAAGCTTTCTTT. Protein product: CASRPGQAREAFF.

The rearrangement joins TRBV6-5 to TRBJ1-2; 7 bases are shared with TRBD1. The CDR3 has 12 amino acids. Germline CDR1 reads MNHEY; CDR2 reads SVGAGI. V lost 6 bases, J lost 6 bases, and 4 bases stayed unmatched. CDR3: CASRRQGDGYTF. The CDR3 bases are TGTGCCAGCAGACGACAGGGAGATGGCTACACCTTC.

CDR3 protein: CASSYSMGRYHQPQHF. DNA of the CDR3: TGTGCCAGCAGTTACTCGATGGGCCGTTACCATCAGCCCCAGCATTTT. The chain joins TRBV6-6 to TRBJ1-5; D gene ambiguous. V shed 0 bases and J shed 5 bases, with 14 bases lying between them. Germline V CDR1 and CDR2: MNHNY, SVGAGI (reference sequence). The CDR3 runs 16 residues.

A single count supports this clone. The chain combines TRBV6-5 with TRBJ2-1; maybe TRBD1 (6 bases). CDR1 is MNHEY, CDR2 SVGAGI, per germline. The CDR3 is 13 residues long. V dropped 0 bases and J dropped 9 bases, with 9 bases sitting between them. CDR3 loop: CASSYSLGGEQFF. The DNA of the CDR3 is TGTGCCAGCAGTTACTCACTAGGGGGTGAGCAGTTCTTC.

The chain employs TRBV6-5 and TRBJ2-1; D may match TRBD1 or TRBD2 (5 bases each). Trimming stripped 5 bases from V and 9 bases from J, with 17 bases between. The CDR3 runs 14 residues. CDR1 is MNHEY and CDR2 is SVGAGI in the germline V gene. The CDR3 spells CASSRPEGSGEQFF. CDR3 in DNA: TGTGCCAGCAGTAGACCCGAGGGGAGCGGTGAGCAGTTCTTC.

With regard to this clone: Other DNA variants within this sample encode the same CDR3. The J gene is TRBJ1-1, the V gene TRBV30; TRBD1 is a possible D gene (5 bases). The germline gives CDR1 GTSNPN, CDR2 SVGIG (reference sequence). V was clipped by 3 bases and J by 4 bases, with 9 bases between them. The CDR3 is 12 residues long. The CDR3 region is CAWSAQGTEAFF. The CDR3 DNA follows: TGTGCCTGGAGCGCGCAGGGCACTGAAGCTTTCTTT.

The chain has TRBV5-4 and TRBJ2-2, with 8 bases fitting TRBD2. Germline CDR1 and CDR2: SGHNT and YYREEE (reference sequence). Trimming at V came to 5 bases and at J to 6 bases, leaving 9 bases not matched to a gene. The CDR3 loop spans 15 amino acids. The CDR3 DNA sequence: TGTGCCAGCAGTTCCGGGACTAGTCCCGCCGGGGAGCTGTTTTTT. This gives the protein CASSSGTSPAGELFF.

The rearrangement uses TRBV9 and TRBJ1-4; 8 bases line up with TRBD1. CDR3 size: 15 residues. V shed 3 bases, J shed 8 bases, and the junction held 9 bases outside the gene matches. Germline CDR1 and CDR2: SGDLS and YYNGEE. CDR3 residues: CASSATDRASEKLFF. The CDR3 DNA sequence: TGTGCCAGCAGCGCTACGGACAGGGCAAGCGAAAAACTGTTTTTT.

This sequence joins TRBV5-1 and TRBJ2-3; TRBD1 might be the D (6 bases). V was cut by 4 bases and J by 1 base, with 10 bases left in between. CDR1 and CDR2 (germline): SGHRS, YFSETQ. This CDR3 comprises 14 residues. The CDR3 nucleotides read TGCGCCAGCAGCCGTCGACAGGGCACAGATACGCAGTATTTT. It codes for CASSRRQGTDTQYF.

This clone has a single count. The rearrangement uses TRBV6-5 and TRBJ1-5; tentatively, D is TRBD1 (5 bases). The V gene lost 8 bases and the J gene lost 7 bases, with 15 bases spanning the gap. The CDR3 spans 13 residues. Germline V CDR1 and CDR2: MNHEY, SVGAGI. The DNA of the CDR3 is TGTGCCAGCTCTCCAGGGAACAACCAGCCCCAGCATTTT. It translates to CASSPGNNQPQHF.

The V gene is TRBV7-3, the J gene TRBJ1-2, with 7 bases that match TRBD1. V lost 5 bases, J lost 4 bases, and 7 bases stayed unmatched. Germline V CDR1 and CDR2: SGHTA, FQGTGA. CDR3 length: 14 amino acids. Here the CDR3 DNA reads TGTGCCAGCAGCCCACAGGGACAGAGCTATGGCTACACCTTC. Amino acids: CASSPQGQSYGYTF.

V usage is TRBV21-1 and J usage is TRBJ2-7; the table's D call of TRBD1 was not tested on the DNA. TRBV21-1 is classified as a pseudogene. This CDR3 is built from 14 residues. The CDR3 DNA reads as TGTGCCAGCAGGATTAGGACAGGGGGGAACGAGCAGTACTTC. It is translated as CASRIRTGGNEQYF.

This clone was seen a single time. The chain couples TRBV18 to TRBJ2-5; the match to TRBD2 covers 9 bases. From germline, CDR1 is KGHSH and CDR2 LQKENI. With 2 bases clipped from V and 5 bases from J, the junction kept 0 bases outside the gene matches. The CDR3 has 13 residues. CDR3 sequence reads: CASSPGLAETQYF. CDR3 bases: TGTGCCAGCTCACCAGGACTAGCGGAGACCCAGTACTTC.

The chain uses TRBV28 and TRBJ2-7; a weak D match, TRBD1 (6 bases). Per the germline V gene, CDR1 is MDHEN and CDR2 is SYDVKM. V gave up 4 bases and J gave up 0 bases, with 13 bases separating them. The CDR3 spans 15 residues. CDR3 region: CASSSGQWSSYEQYF. CDR3 bases: TGTGCCAGCAGTTCCGGACAGTGGAGCTCCTACGAGCAGTACTTC.

The rearrangement uses TRBV19 and TRBJ1-1; weak D call: TRBD1 (5 bases). This CDR3 is 16 amino acids long. The germline V gene has CDR1 LNHDA and CDR2 SQIVND (reference sequence). Deletions cut 4 bases from V and 0 bases from J, with 15 bases between. The DNA of the CDR3 is TGTGCCAGTAGTACCCCCCCGACAGCGATGAACACTGAAGCTTTCTTT. This translates into CASSTPPTAMNTEAFF.

J is TRBJ1-4 and V is TRBV5-1; D is ambiguous. Trimming cost V 4 bases and J 8 bases, with 18 bases left between them. The germline V gene encodes CDR1 SGHRS and CDR2 YFSETQ. This CDR3 region has 15 residues. The CDR3 loop is CASSPRPMDWEKLFF. The CDR3 DNA reads as TGCGCCAGCAGCCCGCGACCTATGGATTGGGAAAAACTGTTTTTT.

The chain uses TRBV7-8 and TRBJ1-1, with 10 nucleotides matching TRBD1. V was pared by 5 bases and J by 0 bases, with 6 bases of the junction left unmatched. The CDR3 loop spans 16 amino acids. Per the germline V gene, CDR1 is SGHVS and CDR2 is FQNEAQ. This chain's CDR3 is CASSARTGGMNTEAFF. The CDR3 coding sequence is TGTGCCAGCAGCGCCCGGACAGGGGGGATGAACACTGAAGCTTTCTTT.

J is TRBJ2-1 and V is TRBV10-3, with a tentative D call TRBD2 (6 bases). V was clipped by 2 bases and J by 7 bases, with 24 bases between them. CDR3 length: 18 amino acids. Germline V CDR1 and CDR2: ENHRY, SYGVKD. CDR3 nucleotide sequence: TGTGCCATCAGTGAGGAAGTGACGGGACTCATCTTTCAGAATGAGCAGTTCTTC. Translated: CAISEEVTGLIFQNEQFF.

The chain uses TRBV5-1 and TRBJ2-3; 12 bases fit TRBD1. Germline-derived CDR1 and CDR2 are SGHRS and YFSETQ. The junction had 5 bases not matched to a gene; V was cut back by 7 bases and J by 2 bases. The length of the CDR3 is 15 residues. CDR3: CASCGTGGNTDTQYF. CDR3 nucleotide sequence: TGCGCCAGCTGCGGGACAGGGGGCAACACAGATACGCAGTATTTT.

The chain carries TRBV10-3 and TRBJ2-2, with TRBD2 as a possible D gene (6 bases). Looked up from germline, CDR1 is ENHRY and CDR2 is SYGVKD. Trimming took off 5 bases at V and 6 bases at J, with 19 bases between the two ends. This CDR3 has 16 amino acids. CDR3 sequence: CAISNSGLSEAGELFF. As DNA, the CDR3 is TGTGCCATCAGTAATTCGGGACTTTCCGAGGCCGGGGAGCTGTTTTTT.

CDR3 DNA sequence: TGTGCCAGCAGAAACGACGGAAATCAGCCCCAGCATTTT. Encoded protein: CASRNDGNQPQHF. V is TRBV6-5 and J is TRBJ1-5; D remains unclear. Trimming shortened V by 6 bases and J by 4 bases, and 10 bases separated the two germline ends. The CDR3 runs to 13 residues. CDR1 and CDR2 (germline): MNHEY, SVGAGI.

The V and J genes are TRBV15 and TRBJ2-6; possibly TRBD1 for D (5 bases). Germline-derived CDR1 and CDR2 are LNHNV and YYDKDF (reference sequence). V was pared by 1 base and J by 1 base, with 11 bases between. The CDR3 length is 17 residues. The CDR3 DNA follows: TGTGCCACCAGCAGAGGCAGGGCATCGTCTGGGGCCAACGTCCTGACTTTC. Amino acids: CATSRGRASSGANVLTF.

The chain recombines TRBV11-2 with TRBJ2-1, with 7 bases lining up with TRBD2. V lost 4 bases to trimming and J lost 5 bases; unmatched junction nucleotides: 17. CDR1 is SGHAT, CDR2 FQNNGV, per germline. CDR3 size: 18 residues. DNA for the CDR3: TGTGCCAGCAGCTCGACCCTTTATGGCGGGAGTTCCGACAATGAGCAGTTCTTC. Translating it yields CASSSTLYGGSSDNEQFF.